The T cell receptor (beta chain) under discussion was sequenced for a study of T cells in narcolepsy. Across the whole study: Patients with NT1 or NT2 and healthy control donors were enrolled. Study-level findings and limits: Healthy controls reportedly lacked the autoreactive clonotypes serially found in patients' blood. Same-patient CSF and blood CD4+ T cell clonotypes included HCRT-specific and TRIB2-specific autoreactive ones.

Of note for this clone: Its target is unknown.

The assay was immunoSEQ multiplex PCR, and TCRdb's table has in-frame clones only and misses some. The sample yields around 25,000 clones, 86% seen once. Material: CD45RA- memory CD4+ T cells from PBMCs. This receptor was taken from a human donor with narcolepsy.

CDR3 residues: CASSVDRNYGYTF. The CDR3 nucleotides read TGTGCCAGCAGCGTAGACAGGAACTATGGCTACACCTTC. The genes are TRBV9 and TRBJ1-2; TRBD1 is a possible D gene (5 bases). This CDR3 is built from 13 residues. The germline CDR1 and CDR2 sequences are SGDLS and YYNGEE. V was shortened by 0 bases and J by 2 bases, with 5 bases between the two germline ends.